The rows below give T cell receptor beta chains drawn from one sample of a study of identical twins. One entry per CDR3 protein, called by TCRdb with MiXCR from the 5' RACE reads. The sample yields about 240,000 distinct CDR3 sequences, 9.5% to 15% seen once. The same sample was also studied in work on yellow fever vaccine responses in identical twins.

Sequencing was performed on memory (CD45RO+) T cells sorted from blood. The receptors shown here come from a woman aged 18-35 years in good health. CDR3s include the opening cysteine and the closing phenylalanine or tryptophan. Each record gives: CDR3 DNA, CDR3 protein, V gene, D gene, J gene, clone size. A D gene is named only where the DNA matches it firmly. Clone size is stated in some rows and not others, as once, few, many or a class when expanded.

TGTGCCAGTAGTGGCGACACGGGGAGTTGGCAAGAGACCCAGTACTTC	CASSGDTGSWQETQYF	TRBV19	.	TRBJ2-5	few
TGCAGTGCTAGAGTTAGCGGGGGGTTAGAGACCCAGTACTTC	CSARVSGGLETQYF	TRBV20-1	TRBD2	TRBJ2-5	.
TGTGCCAGCAGCTTAACGGAATACTATGGCTACACCTTC	CASSLTEYYGYTF	TRBV7-2	.	TRBJ1-2	.
TGTGCCAGCAGCGCCCGGGACAGGGGCACAGATACGCAGTATTTT	CASSARDRGTDTQYF	TRBV7-6	TRBD1	TRBJ2-3	.
TGTGCCAGCAGCTTAGCCCGTGGACAGGGACCCAGCACAGATACGCAGTATTTT	CASSLARGQGPSTDTQYF	TRBV7-2	TRBD1	TRBJ2-3	.
TGTGCCAGCAGTCGACCCGGACGGTCTGGGGGAAAACTGTTTTTT	CASSRPGRSGGKLFF	TRBV12-3/TRBV12-4	.	TRBJ1-4	.
TGCGCCAGCAGCCCCACCGGAGAGACCCAGTACTTC	CASSPTGETQYF	TRBV7-2	.	TRBJ2-5	many
TGTGCCAGCAGCTTGGCTAGCGGCACAGATACGCAGTATTTT	CASSLASGTDTQYF	TRBV7-9	.	TRBJ2-3	few
TGTGCCAGCGGACCCGGGACATTGGAGCCCCAGCATTTT	CASGPGTLEPQHF	TRBV7-9	.	TRBJ1-5	few
TGTGCCAGCATCACCCGGGCTAGCGGGGCCTACGAGCAGTACTTC	CASITRASGAYEQYF	TRBV27	TRBD2	TRBJ2-7	few
TGTGCCAGCAGCTTAGGACAGGGTTCACCCCTCCACTTT	CASSLGQGSPLHF	TRBV7-3	TRBD1	TRBJ1-6	.
TGTGCCAGCAGCCAGGGGACTGGGACGTACGAGCAGTACTTC	CASSQGTGTYEQYF	TRBV7-9	.	TRBJ2-7	.
TGTGCCAGCAGTAAACTGGGACAGACCTACAATGAGCAGTTCTTC	CASSKLGQTYNEQFF	TRBV6-2/TRBV6-3	TRBD1	TRBJ2-1	few
TGTGCCAGCAGCTTAGACCCGCCCCGGGCAGCGGGGACCGGGGAGCTGTTTTTT	CASSLDPPRAAGTGELFF	TRBV11-2	TRBD2	TRBJ2-2	few
TGTGCCAGCTCGCCGCGGGAGTACGAGCAGTACTTC	CASSPREYEQYF	TRBV18	TRBD2	TRBJ2-7	.
TGTGCCACCAGCAGAGTAACTTCGGTCGGGGCAGATACGCAGTATTTT	CATSRVTSVGADTQYF	TRBV15	.	TRBJ2-3	.
TGCGCCAGCAGCCCCGGGACCGGAGGGCCCTGGACCCAGTACTTC	CASSPGTGGPWTQYF	TRBV4-3	.	TRBJ2-5	few
TGTGCCAGCAGCTCCAGCGGGAGAGGGACCGGGGAGCTGTTTTTT	CASSSSGRGTGELFF	TRBV28	TRBD2	TRBJ2-2	.
TGTGCCAGCACCGACCGGAACGAGCAGTACTTC	CASTDRNEQYF	TRBV6-2/TRBV6-3	.	TRBJ2-7	.
TGTGCCAGCAGTTTATTCTCAGGGGCACAGGGGGCGGGTGAGCAGTTCTTC	CASSLFSGAQGAGEQFF	TRBV28	TRBD1	TRBJ2-1	.
TGTGCCAGCAGCCTGACTAGCGGGAGTGAGACCCAGTACTTC	CASSLTSGSETQYF	TRBV7-9	TRBD2	TRBJ2-5	few
TGTGCCAGCAGTTACCGTACAGGGAATAATTCACCCCTCCACTTT	CASSYRTGNNSPLHF	TRBV6-5	.	TRBJ1-6	many
TGTGCCAGCAGCTCGACGGGTGAAGCTTTCTTT	CASSSTGEAFF	TRBV7-9	.	TRBJ1-1	many
TGCAGTGCTACTTTCTTCGCGGGGTCGGGCACTGAAGCTTTCTTT	CSATFFAGSGTEAFF	TRBV20-1	.	TRBJ1-1	.
TGCAGTGCTAGACCTGGACTAGCGCGCTACAATGAGCAGTTCTTC	CSARPGLARYNEQFF	TRBV20-1	TRBD2	TRBJ2-1	few
TGTGCCAGCAGTGAATCTGGGGGCTCAGATACGCAGTATTTT	CASSESGGSDTQYF	TRBV25-1	.	TRBJ2-3	few
TGTGCCAGCTCACCAGGGACGCGCTTATCTGGCTACACCTTC	CASSPGTRLSGYTF	TRBV18	.	TRBJ1-2	.
TGTGCCAGCAGTGGTGGGCGGGAGGGCCGCGGTGAGCAGTTCTTC	CASSGGREGRGEQFF	TRBV28	TRBD2	TRBJ2-1	few
TGTGCCAGCAGCCCCCACGGGACAGGGGGTGGTGAAGCTTTCTTT	CASSPHGTGGGEAFF	TRBV9	TRBD1	TRBJ1-1	.
TGTGCCAGCAGCCCCCAGGGCGCGGGCTCCTACGAGCAGTACTTC	CASSPQGAGSYEQYF	TRBV28	.	TRBJ2-7	few
TGTGCCACCAGCAGAGAAGGCAGGCTATCGAACACCGGGGAGCTGTTTTTT	CATSREGRLSNTGELFF	TRBV15	.	TRBJ2-2	.
TGTGCCAGCAGCTTGGGGACAGGGGCGGAAGCTTTCTTT	CASSLGTGAEAFF	TRBV11-3	TRBD1	TRBJ1-1	few
TGTGCCAGCAGTTACTCTCCGAGGAACGAGCAGTACTTC	CASSYSPRNEQYF	TRBV6-5	.	TRBJ2-7	few
TGTGCCAGCAGAAGGCGGGAGGGTGGCAATGAGCAGTTCTTC	CASRRREGGNEQFF	TRBV7-2	TRBD2	TRBJ2-1	many
TGTGCCAGCAGTAGTACAGGGGGAGTTGGGTACGAGCAGTACTTC	CASSSTGGVGYEQYF	TRBV12-3/TRBV12-4	TRBD1	TRBJ2-7	few
TGTGCCAGTGCGACAGGGGATAGCAATCAGCCCCAGCATTTT	CASATGDSNQPQHF	TRBV12-3/TRBV12-4	TRBD1	TRBJ1-5	many
TGTGCCAGCAGTGAAGGCAGTAACACTGAAGCTTTCTTT	CASSEGSNTEAFF	TRBV6-4	.	TRBJ1-1	.
TGTGCCAGCAGTTTGGGGCCAGGGACTAGCTCTTACAATGAGCAGTTCTTC	CASSLGPGTSSYNEQFF	TRBV27	TRBD2	TRBJ2-1	.
TGTGCCAGCAGGATACGGGAGTACAACTACAATGAGCAGTTCTTC	CASRIREYNYNEQFF	TRBV11-1	.	TRBJ2-1	few
TGTGCCAGCAGTGAGACGGGACGGAGCTATGGCTACACCTTC	CASSETGRSYGYTF	TRBV25-1	.	TRBJ1-2	.
TGTGCCAGCAGTTACTCCTCAGGGGACGGAAACACCATATATTTT	CASSYSSGDGNTIYF	TRBV6-5	.	TRBJ1-3	.
TGCAGCGTGGGACTAGCGGACAATGAGCAGTTCTTC	CSVGLADNEQFF	TRBV29-1	TRBD2	TRBJ2-1	few
TGTGCCAGCTCGGACGGGAGGAGCAATCAGCCCCAGCATTTT	CASSDGRSNQPQHF	TRBV6-1	.	TRBJ1-5	many
TGTGCCAGCAGTACCTTAGCGGGCGCCAATGAGCAGTTCTTC	CASSTLAGANEQFF	TRBV6-1	TRBD2	TRBJ2-1	many
TGTGCCAGCCGACCTCCGGGACAGGGTCGCTACGAGCAGTACTTC	CASRPPGQGRYEQYF	TRBV6-2/TRBV6-3	TRBD1	TRBJ2-7	.
TGTGCCAGCAGCTTAGAAACGATGGGGACGGGCACAGATACGCAGTATTTT	CASSLETMGTGTDTQYF	TRBV11-2	.	TRBJ2-3	.
TGCAGTGCTCGCTTGCCGGGGCTAGCGGGCTTCCAAGAGACCCAGTACTTC	CSARLPGLAGFQETQYF	TRBV20-1	TRBD2	TRBJ2-5	many
TGTGCCAGCAGCCAAGACGGGAGTAAGGGCAGCCACGAGCAGTACTTC	CASSQDGSKGSHEQYF	TRBV4-2	.	TRBJ2-7	few
TGCGCCAGCAGCTTGGACCTTATGAACACTGAAGCTTTCTTT	CASSLDLMNTEAFF	TRBV5-1	.	TRBJ1-1	many
TGTGCCACCAGTGATTTGAGAGCGGATGAGCAGTTCTTC	CATSDLRADEQFF	TRBV24-1	.	TRBJ2-1	few
TGTGCCAGCAGCTTAGATGACAGGGGAGGGGAGACCCAGTACTTC	CASSLDDRGGETQYF	TRBV11-2	.	TRBJ2-5	few
TGTGCCAGTGAGGGGTCGGGGGTCAGCTCTGGAAACACCATATATTTT	CASEGSGVSSGNTIYF	TRBV28	.	TRBJ1-3	.